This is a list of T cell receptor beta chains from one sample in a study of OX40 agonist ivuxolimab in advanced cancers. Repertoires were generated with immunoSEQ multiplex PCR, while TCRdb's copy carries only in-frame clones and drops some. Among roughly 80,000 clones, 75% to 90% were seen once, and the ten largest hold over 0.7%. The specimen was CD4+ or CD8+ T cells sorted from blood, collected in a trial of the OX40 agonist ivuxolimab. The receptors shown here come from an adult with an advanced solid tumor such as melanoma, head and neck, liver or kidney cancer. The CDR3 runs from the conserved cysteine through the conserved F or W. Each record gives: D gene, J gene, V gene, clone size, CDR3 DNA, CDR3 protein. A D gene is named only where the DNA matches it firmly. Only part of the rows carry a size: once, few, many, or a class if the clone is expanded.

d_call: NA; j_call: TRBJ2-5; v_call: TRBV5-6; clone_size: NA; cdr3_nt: TGTGCCAGCAGCTTGGGGGGGCCGGAGACCCAGTACTTC; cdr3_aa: CASSLGGPETQYF
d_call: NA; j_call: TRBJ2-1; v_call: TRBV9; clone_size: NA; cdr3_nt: TGTGCCAGCAGCGTAGTCGGGAACGTGAGGAATGAGCAGTTCTTC; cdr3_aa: CASSVVGNVRNEQFF
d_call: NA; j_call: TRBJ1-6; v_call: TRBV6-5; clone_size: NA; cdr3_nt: TGTGCCAGCAGTTCCCGGGCAGGGTCTTCACCCCTCCACTTT; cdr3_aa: CASSSRAGSSPLHF
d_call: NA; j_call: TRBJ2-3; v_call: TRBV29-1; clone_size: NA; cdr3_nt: TGCGGTGGGGGAAGGAGCACAGATACGCAGTATTTT; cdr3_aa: CGGGRSTDTQYF
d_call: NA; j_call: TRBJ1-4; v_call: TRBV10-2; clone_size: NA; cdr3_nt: TGCGCCAGCAGTGGGGGGAGTGAAAAACTGTTTTTT; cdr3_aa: CASSGGSEKLFF
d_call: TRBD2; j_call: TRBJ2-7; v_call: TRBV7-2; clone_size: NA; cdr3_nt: TGTGCCAGCAGCCCACCGGGGGGTTCACACGAGCAGTACTTC; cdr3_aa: CASSPPGGSHEQYF
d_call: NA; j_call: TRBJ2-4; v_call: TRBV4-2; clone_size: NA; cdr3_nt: TGTGCCAGCAGCCAAGATTCGAGGGCGGGAACCAAAAACATTCAGTACTTC; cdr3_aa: CASSQDSRAGTKNIQYF
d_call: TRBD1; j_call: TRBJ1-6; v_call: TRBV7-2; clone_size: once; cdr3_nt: TGTGCCAGCAGCTTAAACGGACAGGGAGGTAATTCACCCCTCCACTTT; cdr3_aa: CASSLNGQGGNSPLHF
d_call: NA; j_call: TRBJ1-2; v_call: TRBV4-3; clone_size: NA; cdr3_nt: TGCGCCAGCAGCGCGGGGCCGATCTATGGCTACACCTTC; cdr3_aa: CASSAGPIYGYTF
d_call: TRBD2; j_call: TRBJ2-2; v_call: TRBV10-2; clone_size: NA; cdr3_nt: TGCGCCAGCAGTGACCCTGGGGGGGGGAACACCGGGGAGCTGTTTTTT; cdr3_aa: CASSDPGGGNTGELFF
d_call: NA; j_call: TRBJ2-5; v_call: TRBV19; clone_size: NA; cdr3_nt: TGTGCCAGTAGTATACAAGGCCTACAAGAGACCCAGTACTTC; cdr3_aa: CASSIQGLQETQYF
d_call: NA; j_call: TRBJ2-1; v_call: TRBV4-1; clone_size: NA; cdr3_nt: TGCGCCAGCAGCCAAGATCACTCGGGGACCTACAATGAGCAGTTCTTC; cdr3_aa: CASSQDHSGTYNEQFF
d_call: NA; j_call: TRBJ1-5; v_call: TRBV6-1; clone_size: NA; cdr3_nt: TGTGCCAGCAGTGAAAGGGGGACCTGGCAGCCCCAGCATTTT; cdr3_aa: CASSERGTWQPQHF
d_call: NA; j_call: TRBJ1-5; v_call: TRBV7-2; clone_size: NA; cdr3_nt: TGTGCCAGCAGCTCCGGCGTCCAGCAGCCCCAGCATTTT; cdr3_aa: CASSSGVQQPQHF
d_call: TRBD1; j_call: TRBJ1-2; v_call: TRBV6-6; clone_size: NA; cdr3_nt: TGTGCCAGCAGTCGACTCTCCTCACAGGGGAACTATGGCTACACCTTC; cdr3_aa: CASSRLSSQGNYGYTF
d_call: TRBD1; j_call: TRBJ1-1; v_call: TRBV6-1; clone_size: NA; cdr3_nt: TGTGCCAGCGGTTATGGACAGGCGAACGAAGCTTTCTTT; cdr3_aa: CASGYGQANEAFF
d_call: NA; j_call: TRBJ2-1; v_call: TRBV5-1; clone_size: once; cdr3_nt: TGCGCCAGCAGCTTGGGTCAGGGCAATGAGCAGTTCTTC; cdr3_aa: CASSLGQGNEQFF
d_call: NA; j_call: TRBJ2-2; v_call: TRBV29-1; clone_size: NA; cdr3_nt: TGCAGCGTTGGCAAGGGAGTGAACACCGGGGAGCTGTTTTTT; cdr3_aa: CSVGKGVNTGELFF